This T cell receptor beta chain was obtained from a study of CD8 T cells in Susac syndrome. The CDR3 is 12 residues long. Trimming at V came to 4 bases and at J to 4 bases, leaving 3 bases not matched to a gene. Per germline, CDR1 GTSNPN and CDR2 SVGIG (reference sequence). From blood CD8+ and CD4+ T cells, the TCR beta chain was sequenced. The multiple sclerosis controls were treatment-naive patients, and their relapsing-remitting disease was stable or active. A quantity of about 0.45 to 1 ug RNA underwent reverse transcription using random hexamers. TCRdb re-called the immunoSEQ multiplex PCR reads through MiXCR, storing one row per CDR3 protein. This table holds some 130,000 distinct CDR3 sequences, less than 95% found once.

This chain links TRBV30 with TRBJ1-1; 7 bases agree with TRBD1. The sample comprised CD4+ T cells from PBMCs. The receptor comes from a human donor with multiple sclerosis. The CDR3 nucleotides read TGTGCCTGGATACGGGACAGCACTGAAGCTTTCTTT. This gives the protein CAWIRDSTEAFF.